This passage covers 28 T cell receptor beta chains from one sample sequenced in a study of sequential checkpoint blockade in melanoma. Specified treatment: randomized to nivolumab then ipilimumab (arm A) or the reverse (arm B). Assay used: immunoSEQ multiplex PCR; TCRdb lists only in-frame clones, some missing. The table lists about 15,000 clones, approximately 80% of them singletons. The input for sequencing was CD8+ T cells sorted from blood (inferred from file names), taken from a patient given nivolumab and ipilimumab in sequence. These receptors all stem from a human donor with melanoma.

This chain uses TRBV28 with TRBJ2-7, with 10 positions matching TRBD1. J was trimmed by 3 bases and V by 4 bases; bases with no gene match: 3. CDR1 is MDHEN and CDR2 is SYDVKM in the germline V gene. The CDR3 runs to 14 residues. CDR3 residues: CASSSGTGDYEQYF. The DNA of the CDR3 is TGTGCCAGCAGTTCGGGGACAGGGGACTACGAGCAGTACTTC.

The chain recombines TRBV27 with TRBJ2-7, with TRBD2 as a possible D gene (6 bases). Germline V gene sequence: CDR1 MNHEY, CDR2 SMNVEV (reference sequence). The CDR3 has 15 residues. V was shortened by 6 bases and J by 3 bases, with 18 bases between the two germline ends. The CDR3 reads CASSRDPGTDYEQYF. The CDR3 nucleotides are TGTGCCAGCAGCCGAGATCCGGGGACTGACTACGAGCAGTACTTC.

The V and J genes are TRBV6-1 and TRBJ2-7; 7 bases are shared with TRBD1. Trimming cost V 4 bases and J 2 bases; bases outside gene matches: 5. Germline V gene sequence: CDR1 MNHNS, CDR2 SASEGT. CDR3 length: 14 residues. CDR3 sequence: CASSARDRTYEQYF. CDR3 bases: TGTGCCAGCAGTGCCCGGGACAGAACCTACGAGCAGTACTTC.

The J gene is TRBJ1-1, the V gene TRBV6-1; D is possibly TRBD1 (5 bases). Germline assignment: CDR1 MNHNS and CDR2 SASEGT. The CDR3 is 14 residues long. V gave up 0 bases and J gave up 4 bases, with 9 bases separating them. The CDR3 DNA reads TGTGCCAGCAGTGAAGCGGGGGGTAGCACTGAAGCTTTCTTT. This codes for CASSEAGGSTEAFF.

CDR3 residues: CASSQTDRVGETQYF. As DNA, the CDR3 is TGCGCCAGCAGCCAAACCGACAGGGTGGGCGAGACCCAGTACTTC. The V call is TRBV5-1, the J call TRBJ2-5; 7 bases match TRBD1. The germline CDR1 and CDR2 sequences are SGHRS and YFSETQ. Germline trimming cut 4 bases from V and 5 bases from J; bases unmatched to any gene: 11. The CDR3 runs to 15 residues.

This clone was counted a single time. Here the CDR3 DNA reads TGTGCCAGCAGCACGACAGGGGGTTCCTACGAGCAGTACTTC. This encodes CASSTTGGSYEQYF. The rearrangement joins TRBV6-6 to TRBJ2-5, with TRBD1 matching 9 bases. TRBJ2-7 matches the DNA end more closely, so the J call is doubtful. Germline assignment: CDR1 MNHNY and CDR2 SVGAGI (reference sequence). There are 14 residues in the CDR3.

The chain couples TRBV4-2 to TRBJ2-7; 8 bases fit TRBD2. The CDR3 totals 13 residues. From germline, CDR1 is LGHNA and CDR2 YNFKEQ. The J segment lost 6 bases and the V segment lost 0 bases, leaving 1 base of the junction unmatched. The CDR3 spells CASSQDSGAEQYF. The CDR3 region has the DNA TGTGCCAGCAGCCAAGATAGCGGGGCCGAGCAGTACTTC.

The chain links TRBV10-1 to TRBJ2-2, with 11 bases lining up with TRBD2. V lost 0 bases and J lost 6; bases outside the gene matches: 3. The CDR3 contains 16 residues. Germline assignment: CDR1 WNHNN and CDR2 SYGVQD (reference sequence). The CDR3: CASSESSGRASGELFF. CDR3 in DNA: TGCGCCAGCAGTGAGTCTAGCGGGAGGGCCTCCGGGGAGCTGTTTTTT.

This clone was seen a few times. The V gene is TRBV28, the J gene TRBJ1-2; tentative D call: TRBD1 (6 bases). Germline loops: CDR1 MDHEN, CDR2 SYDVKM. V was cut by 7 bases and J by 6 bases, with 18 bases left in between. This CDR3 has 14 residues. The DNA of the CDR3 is TGTGCCAGCACCCTGACAGGTCTCTACGATGGCTACACCTTC. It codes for CASTLTGLYDGYTF.

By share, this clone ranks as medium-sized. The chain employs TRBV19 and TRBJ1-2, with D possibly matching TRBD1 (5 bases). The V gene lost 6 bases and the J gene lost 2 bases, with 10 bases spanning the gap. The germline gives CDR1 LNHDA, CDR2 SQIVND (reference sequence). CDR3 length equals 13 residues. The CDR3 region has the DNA TGTGCCAGTAGCTGGACATTAAACTATGGCTACACCTTC. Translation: CASSWTLNYGYTF.

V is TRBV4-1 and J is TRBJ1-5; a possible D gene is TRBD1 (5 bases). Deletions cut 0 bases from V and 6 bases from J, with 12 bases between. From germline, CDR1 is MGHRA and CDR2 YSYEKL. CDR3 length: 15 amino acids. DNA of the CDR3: TGCGCCAGCAGCCAAGATCACACGGGGGGTCAGCCCCAGCATTTT. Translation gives CASSQDHTGGQPQHF.

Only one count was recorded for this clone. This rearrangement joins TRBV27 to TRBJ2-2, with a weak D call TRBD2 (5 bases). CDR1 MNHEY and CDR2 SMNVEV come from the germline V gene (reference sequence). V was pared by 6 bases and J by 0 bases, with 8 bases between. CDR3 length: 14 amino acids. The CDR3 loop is CASSDYSNTGELFF. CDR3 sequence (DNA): TGTGCCAGCAGCGACTATTCGAACACCGGGGAGCTGTTTTTT.

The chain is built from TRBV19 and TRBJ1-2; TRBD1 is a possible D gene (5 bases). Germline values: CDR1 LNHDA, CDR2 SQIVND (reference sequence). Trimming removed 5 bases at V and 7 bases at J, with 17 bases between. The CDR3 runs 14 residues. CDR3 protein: CASSRWGEERGYTF. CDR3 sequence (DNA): TGTGCCAGTAGTCGATGGGGGGAAGAACGTGGCTACACCTTC.

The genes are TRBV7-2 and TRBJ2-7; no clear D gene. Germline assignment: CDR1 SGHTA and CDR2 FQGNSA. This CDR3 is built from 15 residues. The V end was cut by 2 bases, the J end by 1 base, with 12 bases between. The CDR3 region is CASSLFQLGSYEQYF. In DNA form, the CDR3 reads TGTGCCAGCAGCTTATTTCAACTTGGTTCCTACGAGCAGTACTTC.

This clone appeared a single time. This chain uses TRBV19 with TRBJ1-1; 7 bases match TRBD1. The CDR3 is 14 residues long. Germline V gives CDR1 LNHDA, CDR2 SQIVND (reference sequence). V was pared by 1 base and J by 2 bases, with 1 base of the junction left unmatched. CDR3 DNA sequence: TGTGCCAGTAGTATAGCAGGGGGTAACACTGAAGCTTTCTTT. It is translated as CASSIAGGNTEAFF.

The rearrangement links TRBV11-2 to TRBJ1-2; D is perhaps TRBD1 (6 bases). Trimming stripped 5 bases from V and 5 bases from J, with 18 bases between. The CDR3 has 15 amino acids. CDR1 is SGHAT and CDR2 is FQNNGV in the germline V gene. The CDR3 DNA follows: TGTGCCAGCAGCCTCAAACAGGGTCGAGAATATGGCTACACCTTC. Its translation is CASSLKQGREYGYTF.

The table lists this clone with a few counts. The chain's CDR3 is CASSSTSGGGGAGGYTF. The DNA of the CDR3 is TGTGCCAGCAGCTCCACCTCGGGTGGAGGGGGCGCGGGAGGCTACACCTTC. The chain links TRBV5-5 to TRBJ1-2; 7 nucleotides align to TRBD1. V shed 3 bases and J 8 bases; nucleotides not matched to a gene: 19. This CDR3 is built from 17 residues. Germline V CDR1 and CDR2: SGHKS, YYEKEE (reference sequence).

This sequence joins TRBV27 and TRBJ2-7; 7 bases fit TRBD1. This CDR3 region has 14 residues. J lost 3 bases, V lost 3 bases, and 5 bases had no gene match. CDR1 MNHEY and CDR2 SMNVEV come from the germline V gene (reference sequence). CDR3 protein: CASSFNRGGYEQYF. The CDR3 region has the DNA TGTGCCAGCAGTTTTAACAGGGGTGGCTACGAGCAGTACTTC.

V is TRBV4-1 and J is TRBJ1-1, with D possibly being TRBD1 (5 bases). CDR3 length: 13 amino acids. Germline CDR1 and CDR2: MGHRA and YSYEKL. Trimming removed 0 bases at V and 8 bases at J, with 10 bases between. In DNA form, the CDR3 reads TGCGCCAGCAGCCAAGAGTGGCGGACAGAAGCTTTCTTT. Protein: CASSQEWRTEAFF.

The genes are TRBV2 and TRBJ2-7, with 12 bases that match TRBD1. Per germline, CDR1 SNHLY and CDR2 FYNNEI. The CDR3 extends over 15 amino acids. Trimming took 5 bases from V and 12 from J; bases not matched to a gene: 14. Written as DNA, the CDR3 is TGTGCCAGCAGTCCCCCGGGACAGGGGGCTAGCCAACGGTACTTC. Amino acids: CASSPPGQGASQRYF. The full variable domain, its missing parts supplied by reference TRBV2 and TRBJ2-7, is EPEVTQTPSHQVTQMGQEVILRCVPISNHLYFYWYRQILGQKVEFLVSFYNNEISEKSEIFDDQFSVERPDGSNFTLKIRSTKLEDSAMYFCASSPPGQGASQRYFGPGTRLTVT.

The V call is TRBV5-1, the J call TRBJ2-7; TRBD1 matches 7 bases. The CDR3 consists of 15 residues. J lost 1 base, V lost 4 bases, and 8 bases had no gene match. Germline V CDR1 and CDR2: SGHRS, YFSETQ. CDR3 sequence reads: CASSHKGQTSYEQYF. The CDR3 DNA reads TGCGCCAGCAGCCATAAGGGACAGACTTCCTACGAGCAGTACTTC.

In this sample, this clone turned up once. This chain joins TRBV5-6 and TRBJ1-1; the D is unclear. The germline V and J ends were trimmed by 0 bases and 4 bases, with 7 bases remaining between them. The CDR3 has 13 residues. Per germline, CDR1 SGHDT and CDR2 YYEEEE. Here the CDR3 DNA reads TGTGCCAGCAGCTTGGATTGGAGCACTGAAGCTTTCTTT. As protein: CASSLDWSTEAFF.

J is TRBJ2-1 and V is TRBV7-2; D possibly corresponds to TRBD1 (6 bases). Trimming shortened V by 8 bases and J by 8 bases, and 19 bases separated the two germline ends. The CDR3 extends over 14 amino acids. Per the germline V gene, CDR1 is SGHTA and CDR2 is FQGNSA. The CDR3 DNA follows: TGTGCCAGCCGGAAAAATATTGGGGGCGATGAGCAGTTCTTC. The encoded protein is CASRKNIGGDEQFF.

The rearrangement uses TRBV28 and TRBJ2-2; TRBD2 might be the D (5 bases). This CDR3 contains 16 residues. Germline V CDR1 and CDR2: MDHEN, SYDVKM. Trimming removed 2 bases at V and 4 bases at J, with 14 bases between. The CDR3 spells CASSLGPSRATGELFF. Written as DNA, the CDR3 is TGTGCCAGCAGTTTAGGGCCCTCGAGGGCCACCGGGGAGCTGTTTTTT.

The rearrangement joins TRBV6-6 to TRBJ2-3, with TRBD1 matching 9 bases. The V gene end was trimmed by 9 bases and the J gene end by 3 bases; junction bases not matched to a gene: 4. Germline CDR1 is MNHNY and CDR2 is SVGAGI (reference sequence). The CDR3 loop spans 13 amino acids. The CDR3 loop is CASEDRGTDTQYF. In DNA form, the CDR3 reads TGTGCCAGTGAGGACAGGGGTACAGATACGCAGTATTTT.

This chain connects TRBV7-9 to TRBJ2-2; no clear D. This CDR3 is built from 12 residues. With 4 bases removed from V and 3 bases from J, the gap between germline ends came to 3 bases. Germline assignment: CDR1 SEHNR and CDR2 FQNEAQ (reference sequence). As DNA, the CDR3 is TGTGCCAGCAGCTACTACACCGGGGAGCTGTTTTTT. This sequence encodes CASSYYTGELFF.

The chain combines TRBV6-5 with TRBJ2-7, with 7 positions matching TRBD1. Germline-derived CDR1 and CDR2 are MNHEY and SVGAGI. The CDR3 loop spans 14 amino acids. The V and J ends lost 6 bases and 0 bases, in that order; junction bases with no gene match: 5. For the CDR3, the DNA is TGTGCCAGCAGCCCCGGACAGGTCTCCTACGAGCAGTACTTC. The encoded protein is CASSPGQVSYEQYF.

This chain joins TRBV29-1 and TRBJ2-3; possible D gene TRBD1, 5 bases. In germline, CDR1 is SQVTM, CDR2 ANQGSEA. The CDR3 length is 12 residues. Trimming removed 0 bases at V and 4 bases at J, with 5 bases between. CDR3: CSVEEGPDTQYF. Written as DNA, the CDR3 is TGCAGCGTTGAAGAGGGGCCAGATACGCAGTATTTT.